One and the same sample provided the 21 T cell receptor beta chains below, sequenced in a study of T cell responses to AZD1222 COVID-19 vaccine. Clones were sequenced by immunoSEQ multiplex PCR, and TCRdb holds only the in-frame ones, with some missing. Among around 120,000 clones listed, 92% were seen once. The specimen was peripheral blood, collected on day 0 of AZD1222 vaccination. These receptors were obtained from an adult in good health.

The chain couples TRBV28 to TRBJ2-5; D is unresolved. This CDR3 spans 15 amino acids. Trimming took off 3 bases at V and 2 bases at J, with 13 bases between the two ends. Germline CDR1 reads MDHEN; CDR2 reads SYDVKM. CDR3 in DNA: TGTGCCAGCAGTTTTCGTGGTGGTAGTCAAGAGACCCAGTACTTC. It translates to CASSFRGGSQETQYF.

The gene calls are TRBV7-2 and TRBJ1-6; D not certain. The germline V gene has CDR1 SGHTA and CDR2 FQGNSA. The V end lost 1 base, the J end lost 11 bases, and 12 bases lay between the germline ends. CDR3 length: 14 residues. CDR3 region: CASSLEGRSAPLHF. In nucleotides, the CDR3 is TGTGCCAGCAGCTTAGAAGGACGGAGCGCACCCCTCCACTTT.

This clone has just one count. The rearrangement joins TRBV7-9 to TRBJ1-2; unclear D gene. Germline CDR1 reads SEHNR; CDR2 reads FQNEAQ (reference sequence). V was shortened by 0 bases and J by 7 bases, with 12 bases between the two germline ends. The CDR3 runs 14 residues. CDR3 amino acids: CASSLAPGYGGYTF. The CDR3 region has the DNA TGTGCCAGCAGCTTAGCGCCCGGGTATGGTGGCTACACCTTC.

The gene calls are TRBV10-3 and TRBJ1-1, with 7 bases that match TRBD1. This CDR3 has 17 residues. V gave up 6 bases and J gave up 5 bases; unmatched junction bases: 18. Germline values: CDR1 ENHRY, CDR2 SYGVKD. In DNA, the CDR3 is TGTGCCATCAGCACCTTGGGACAGCACTCCCAGAGGACTGAAGCTTTCTTT. This sequence encodes CAISTLGQHSQRTEAFF.

The sample holds a few counts of this clone. V is TRBV28 and J is TRBJ2-3; 8 positions agree with TRBD2. V dropped 5 bases and J dropped 5; count of bases not matched to a gene: 15. The CDR3 runs 17 residues. The germline V gene encodes CDR1 MDHEN and CDR2 SYDVKM. The CDR3 nucleotides read TGTGCCAGCAGTAAATCGATCAAAAGCGGGGGTGGAGATACGCAGTATTTT. Its protein is CASSKSIKSGGGDTQYF.

This chain uses TRBV19 with TRBJ2-2; unclear D gene. Germline V gives CDR1 LNHDA, CDR2 SQIVND (reference sequence). V was pared by 1 base and J by 5 bases, with 8 bases between. The CDR3 extends over 14 amino acids. CDR3 protein: CASSIAARTGELFF. The CDR3 DNA follows: TGTGCCAGTAGTATAGCCGCACGGACCGGGGAGCTGTTTTTT. Supplemented by reference TRBV19 and TRBJ2-2, the full variable domain reads DGGITQSPKYLFRKEGQNVTLSCEQNLNHDAMYWYRQDPGQGLRLIYYSQIVNDFQKGDIAEGYSVSREKKESFPLTVTSAQKNPTAFYLCASSIAARTGELFFGEGSRLTVL.

The chain employs TRBV19 and TRBJ2-7, with D possibly TRBD2 on 6 matching bases. CDR1 and CDR2 (germline): LNHDA, SQIVND (reference sequence). This CDR3 comprises 13 residues. V lost 5 bases and J lost 7, with 15 bases in between. CDR3 sequence: CASSSGMGGEQYF. CDR3 DNA: TGTGCCAGTAGTTCTGGAATGGGGGGAGAGCAGTACTTC.

The V call is TRBV19, the J call TRBJ1-1; D is ambiguous. The CDR3 totals 15 residues. Germline CDR1 reads LNHDA; CDR2 reads SQIVND (reference sequence). V shed 3 bases and J shed 0 bases, with 11 bases lying between them. The CDR3: CASSISGSMNTEAFF. DNA for the CDR3: TGTGCCAGTAGTATTTCGGGCTCCATGAACACTGAAGCTTTCTTT.

This clone was seen a single time. The chain is built from TRBV6-2 or TRBV6-3 and TRBJ2-1; 8 positions match TRBD1. The V and J ends lost 4 bases and 0 bases, in that order; junction bases with no gene match: 8. CDR1 and CDR2 (germline): MNHEY, SVGEGT. The CDR3 runs 17 residues. The DNA of the CDR3 is TGTGCCAGCAGTTGGGACAGGTTCCCTCTCTCCTACAATGAGCAGTTCTTC. Amino acids: CASSWDRFPLSYNEQFF.

This clone was found once. This chain joins TRBV5-4 and TRBJ2-1; perhaps TRBD1 as D (6 bases). Germline V gives CDR1 SGHNT, CDR2 YYREEE (reference sequence). V lost 3 bases, J lost 11 bases, and 9 bases lay in between. This CDR3 spans 11 amino acids. The CDR3 is CASSSDRQQFF. The CDR3 DNA is TGTGCCAGCAGCTCAGACAGGCAGCAGTTCTTC.

The V call is TRBV30, the J call TRBJ2-3; the match to TRBD2 covers 9 bases. Per the germline V gene, CDR1 is GTSNPN and CDR2 is SVGIG (reference sequence). The J segment lost 4 bases and the V segment lost 0 bases, leaving 5 bases of the junction unmatched. The CDR3 totals 15 residues. CDR3 DNA sequence: TGTGCCTGGAGTGTGGCGGGAGGGAGGGCAGATACGCAGTATTTT. Encoded protein: CAWSVAGGRADTQYF.

The V call is TRBV19, the J call TRBJ1-5; unclear D gene. The CDR3 runs to 14 residues. V dropped 3 bases and J dropped 3 bases, with 9 bases sitting between them. Germline CDR1 reads LNHDA; CDR2 reads SQIVND (reference sequence). CDR3 region: CASSIEGYNQPQHF. DNA for the CDR3: TGTGCCAGTAGTATCGAGGGCTACAATCAGCCCCAGCATTTT.

This rearrangement joins TRBV18 to TRBJ2-2; TRBD1 matches at 7 bases. Per the germline V gene, CDR1 is KGHSH and CDR2 is LQKENI. CDR3 size: 16 residues. Unmatched junction bases numbered 11, after V lost 6 bases and J lost 4 bases. The CDR3 protein is CASSSLARGRTGELFF. The DNA of the CDR3 is TGTGCCAGCTCTTCACTCGCAAGGGGGCGCACCGGGGAGCTGTTTTTT.

The gene calls are TRBV11-1 and TRBJ2-1; TRBD2 is a possible D gene (5 bases). Trimming pared 6 bases from V and 9 bases from J, leaving 12 bases between. CDR1 and CDR2 (germline): SGHAT, FQDESV (reference sequence). CDR3 length equals 12 residues. CDR3 sequence reads: CASRWPAGEQFF. The CDR3 coding sequence is TGTGCCAGCAGGTGGCCCGCGGGTGAGCAGTTCTTC.

The V gene is TRBV19, the J gene TRBJ1-4, with 7 nucleotides matching TRBD1. Per the germline V gene, CDR1 is LNHDA and CDR2 is SQIVND (reference sequence). This CDR3 has 13 residues. J lost 6 bases, V lost 4 bases, and 2 bases had no gene match. For the CDR3, the DNA is TGTGCCAGTAGTACGGACAGGCATGAAAAACTGTTTTTT. Amino acid sequence: CASSTDRHEKLFF.

The gene calls are TRBV30 and TRBJ1-5; D is undetermined. V lost 0 bases, J lost 1 base, and 4 bases lay in between. CDR1 is GTSNPN and CDR2 is SVGIG in the germline V gene (reference sequence). This CDR3 is built from 13 residues. CDR3 bases: TGTGCCTGGAGTGTACTAAGCAATCAGCCCCAGCATTTT. Protein sequence: CAWSVLSNQPQHF.

There are a few counts of this clone. The genes are TRBV6-5 and TRBJ1-6, with D uncertain. The CDR3 contains 15 residues. Trimming shortened V by 7 bases and J by 0 bases, and 10 bases separated the two germline ends. Germline V CDR1 and CDR2: MNHEY, SVGAGI. CDR3: CASTDLSSYNSPLHF. The CDR3 region has the DNA TGTGCCAGCACCGACTTGAGCTCCTATAATTCACCCCTCCACTTT.

The chain combines TRBV27 with TRBJ1-3; D is ambiguous. Per germline, CDR1 MNHEY and CDR2 SMNVEV (reference sequence). Between the trimmed V and J ends, which lost 2 bases and 4 bases, there was a span of 15 bases. The CDR3 covers 16 residues. CDR3 nucleotide sequence: TGTGCCAGCAGTTTAAAGGGATGGGAGTCCGGAAACACCATATATTTT. It translates to CASSLKGWESGNTIYF.

The rearrangement links TRBV19 to TRBJ2-6, with D perhaps matching TRBD1 (6 bases). V was trimmed by 6 bases and J by 1 base, leaving 10 bases between them. There are 15 residues in the CDR3. Germline V CDR1 and CDR2: LNHDA, SQIVND (reference sequence). In DNA form, the CDR3 reads TGTGCCAGTAGCCCACAGGGATCTGGGGCCAACGTCCTGACTTTC. Encoded protein: CASSPQGSGANVLTF. Supplemented by reference TRBV19 and TRBJ2-6, the full variable domain reads DGGITQSPKYLFRKEGQNVTLSCEQNLNHDAMYWYRQDPGQGLRLIYYSQIVNDFQKGDIAEGYSVSREKKESFPLTVTSAQKNPTAFYLCASSPQGSGANVLTFGAGSRLTVL.

V gene TRBV12-3 or TRBV12-4 combines with J gene TRBJ2-7; D is unresolved. V lost 6 bases, J lost 6 bases, and 15 bases lay in between. The CDR3 runs to 13 residues. The CDR3 sequence is CASSFLSVGEQYF. The CDR3 DNA is TGTGCCAGCAGCTTCCTCTCAGTGGGCGAGCAGTACTTC.

There are a few counts of this clone. The rearrangement links TRBV11-2 to TRBJ1-6, with 10 nucleotides matching TRBD1. Germline V gene sequence: CDR1 SGHAT, CDR2 FQNNGV. The ends lost 2 bases at V and 6 bases at J; junction bases unmatched: 1. The CDR3 has 15 amino acids. DNA of the CDR3: TGTGCCAGCAGCTTATGGGACAGGGGTAATTCACCCCTCCACTTT. Its protein is CASSLWDRGNSPLHF.